The 18 T cell receptor beta chains below come from one sample, sequenced in a study of spatial heterogeneity in lung cancer (dated by TCRdb to the late 2010s). The time point label for this specimen denotes: blood at routine non-recurrence follow-up after resection. Whole RNA extracted from tumor and nontumor lung tissue, or from cryopreserved PBMC samples, was used for TCR sequencing without cell sorting. Library construction relied on 5' RACE. Sequencing took place on a NextSeq 500. TCRdb passed the public sequencing reads through fastp at Q25 and MiXCR, retaining productive beta sequences. Identical CDR3 protein sequences are pooled into one entry, listed with their most common genes and DNA. The sample table shows roughly 120,000 distinct CDR3 sequences, and roughly an eighth are seen once. The ten largest clones capture around a sixth of the sample. The source was PBMCs, collected at follow-up. The receptors derive from a male donor with early-stage non-small cell lung cancer.

This clonotype was seen a handful of times. This chain joins TRBV7-9 and TRBJ1-4, with D possibly being TRBD1 (6 bases). The CDR3 has 15 amino acids. CDR1 is SEHNR, CDR2 FQNEAQ, per germline (reference sequence). Between the trimmed V and J ends, which lost 5 bases and 4 bases, there was a span of 14 bases. CDR3 loop: CASSPTGMYNEKLFF. The CDR3 nucleotides are TGTGCCAGCAGCCCGACAGGAATGTATAATGAAAAACTGTTTTTT. The full variable domain, in which reference TRBV7-9 and TRBJ1-4 provide the parts outside the CDR3, is DTGVSQNPRHKITKRGQNVTFRCDPISEHNRLYWYRQTLGQGPEFLTYFQNEAQLEKSRLLSDRFSAERPKGSFSTLEIQRTEQGDSAMYLCASSPTGMYNEKLFFGSGTQLSVL.

The chain joins TRBV20-1 to TRBJ1-1; D is unclear. Trimming pared 4 bases from V and 3 bases from J, leaving 12 bases between. This CDR3 is 13 amino acids long. CDR1 DFQATT and CDR2 SNEGSKA come from the germline V gene (reference sequence). CDR3 DNA sequence: TGCAGTGCTATCCCTCCCCTCGACACTGAAGCTTTCTTT. It yields the protein CSAIPPLDTEAFF.

This clonotype came up many times. The V call is TRBV28, the J call TRBJ1-2; 7 bases match TRBD1. The CDR3 loop spans 14 amino acids. Looked up from germline, CDR1 is MDHEN and CDR2 is SYDVKM. The V and J ends lost 2 bases and 10 bases, in that order; junction bases with no gene match: 10. The CDR3 region is CASSLGTAVIVYTF. The DNA for the CDR3 is TGTGCCAGCAGTTTAGGGACAGCCGTAATTGTCTACACCTTC.

This clonotype was observed many times. This chain connects TRBV20-1 to TRBJ2-1, with D tentatively TRBD2 (7 bases). Per germline, CDR1 DFQATT and CDR2 SNEGSKA (reference sequence). Trimming took off 6 bases at V and 9 bases at J, with 15 bases between the two ends. The CDR3 consists of 12 residues. The CDR3 nucleotides read TGCAGTGCGTGGGAGGGGGGCGGTGAGCAGTTCTTC. Protein sequence: CSAWEGGGEQFF.

This clonotype was seen more than once but under ten times. The chain carries TRBV20-1 and TRBJ2-1; 8 nucleotides line up with TRBD1. After removal of 6 bases from V and 8 bases from J, the junction contained 6 bases not matched to a gene. Germline V gives CDR1 DFQATT, CDR2 SNEGSKA (reference sequence). The CDR3 spans 12 residues. The CDR3, as DNA: TGCAGTGCCACGGACAGGGTTGATGAGCAGTTCTTC. Amino acids: CSATDRVDEQFF.

This clonotype has a count of ten or more. This sequence joins TRBV29-1 and TRBJ1-1, with a possible D match to TRBD1 (5 bases). The CDR3 loop spans 14 amino acids. The V gene lost 5 bases and the J gene lost 0 bases, with 13 bases spanning the gap. CDR1 and CDR2 from the germline V gene are SQVTM and ANQGSEA. The chain's CDR3 is CSVLPTAMNTEAFF. The DNA for the CDR3 is TGCAGCGTTTTACCGACAGCTATGAACACTGAAGCTTTCTTT.

In regard to this clonotype: The junction departs from germline at one end; a sequencing error may be responsible. The chain combines TRBV10-1 with TRBJ2-7; TRBD2 agrees at 11 bases. The germline CDR1 and CDR2 sequences are WNHNN and SYGVQD (reference sequence). There are 15 residues in the CDR3. The CDR3 region has the DNA TGCGCCTGCAGTGAGTCGACTAGCGGGGTTGACGAGCAGTACTTC. Translation gives CACSESTSGVDEQYF.

This clonotype was detected many times. The rearrangement joins TRBV27 to TRBJ2-7; D remains ambiguous. The CDR3 runs to 10 residues. The V and J ends lost 5 bases and 2 bases respectively, with 1 base between them. Looked up from germline, CDR1 is MNHEY and CDR2 is SMNVEV (reference sequence). The CDR3, as DNA: TGTGCCAGCAGTCCCTACGAGCAGTACTTC. Its protein product is CASSPYEQYF.

The rearrangement uses TRBV20-1 and TRBJ1-2; a possible D gene is TRBD1 (5 bases). Deletions cut 6 bases from V and 4 bases from J, with 18 bases between. CDR1 is DFQATT, CDR2 SNEGSKA, per germline (reference sequence). The CDR3 consists of 14 residues. Here the CDR3 DNA reads TGCAGTGCGCGTACGGGACGGACGGCCTATGGCTACACCTTC. This translates into CSARTGRTAYGYTF.

V is TRBV7-9 and J is TRBJ1-2; D is unclear. The CDR3 is 15 residues long. The ends were cut back, 4 bases at V and 0 bases at J, with 12 bases in the middle. Germline values: CDR1 SEHNR, CDR2 FQNEAQ (reference sequence). The CDR3 here is CASSSGPDTNYGYTF. CDR3 DNA: TGTGCCAGCAGCTCAGGACCGGATACTAACTATGGCTACACCTTC.

This chain uses TRBV29-1 with TRBJ1-2, with unresolved D. CDR1 and CDR2 from the germline V gene are SQVTM and ANQGSEA. With 7 bases removed from V and 8 bases from J, the gap between germline ends came to 14 bases. The CDR3 is made up of 11 amino acids. The DNA of the CDR3 is TGCAGCGCTGCTCGAGGAGAGGGCTACACCTTC. Translated: CSAARGEGYTF.

The CDR3, as DNA: TGTGCCAGCAGTTTGGGCGGGTATGAGCAGTTCTTC. This sequence encodes CASSLGGYEQFF. The chain has TRBV28 and TRBJ2-1, with D possibly TRBD2 on 5 matching bases. CDR1 and CDR2 (germline): MDHEN, SYDVKM. Trimming removed 3 bases at V and 8 bases at J, with 8 bases between. The CDR3 contains 12 residues.

This rearrangement joins TRBV5-1 to TRBJ2-7; D is undetermined. There are 14 residues in the CDR3. CDR1 and CDR2 (germline): SGHRS, YFSETQ. Trimming stripped 0 bases from V and 6 bases from J, with 13 bases between. CDR3 protein: CASSLVSASSEQYF. CDR3 DNA sequence: TGCGCCAGCAGCTTGGTTTCCGCTTCGAGCGAGCAGTACTTC.

The rearrangement uses TRBV18 and TRBJ1-1; D unresolved. The CDR3 is made up of 14 amino acids. Trimming left V 1 base short and J 4 bases short, with 10 bases between. The germline V gene encodes CDR1 KGHSH and CDR2 LQKENI. The CDR3: CASSPRARPTEAFF. Written as DNA, the CDR3 is TGTGCCAGCTCACCACGGGCCAGACCCACTGAAGCTTTCTTT.

The chain employs TRBV28 and TRBJ2-7; D unresolved. This CDR3 spans 13 amino acids. Germline V gene sequence: CDR1 MDHEN, CDR2 SYDVKM. Trimming took 3 bases from V and 4 from J, leaving 10 bases between them. CDR3 sequence: CASSFGRWYEQYF. CDR3 bases: TGTGCCAGCAGTTTTGGTCGGTGGTACGAGCAGTACTTC.

This clonotype has just a few counts. The V and J genes are TRBV28 and TRBJ1-1; no reliable D call. CDR1 is MDHEN, CDR2 SYDVKM, per germline. The CDR3 covers 14 residues. V lost 4 bases to trimming and J lost 1 base, with 10 bases between them. Written as DNA, the CDR3 is TGTGCCAGCAGTTCCTTCTCCCCGAACACTGAAGCTTTCTTT. Protein: CASSSFSPNTEAFF.

The gene calls are TRBV12-3 or TRBV12-4 and TRBJ1-6; 11 positions match TRBD1. V trimming: 6 bases; J trimming: 13 bases; junction bases outside the gene matches: 8. The CDR3 is 14 amino acids. The DNA for the CDR3 is TGTGCCAGCAGGCCGGACAGGGGGCGCTTGCCCCTCCACTTT. It yields the protein CASRPDRGRLPLHF.

In its sample, this clonotype was seen a few times. The chain is built from TRBV10-3 and TRBJ2-3; TRBD1 matches 10 bases. The CDR3 is made up of 14 amino acids. The V segment lost 5 bases and the J segment 8 bases; nucleotides outside the gene matches: 7. The germline CDR1 and CDR2 sequences are ENHRY and SYGVKD. CDR3 in amino acids: CAISSGTGDRTQYF. For the CDR3, the DNA is TGTGCCATCAGTTCTGGGACAGGGGATCGTACGCAGTATTTT.